This T cell receptor (beta chain) was sequenced in a study of blood T cell repertoires in COVID-19. Background on the study: Whether acute or convalescent, the COVID-19 samples came from the United States, Italy and Spain. Nucleic acid was either cDNA or gDNA, and it came from T cells, B-cell-depleted T cells, or PBMCs.

This clone was detected only a few times. Other DNA sequences from this sample encode an identical CDR3 as well. Source study methods: Amplification of reference gene primers provided the estimated nucleated cell counts. Data came from immunoSEQ multiplex PCR; TCRdb stores just in-frame clones and leaves some out. V and J calls and clone size are copied from that table; D and trimming were computed from the DNA. The sample lists 200,000 to 250,000 clones; 70% to 90% were seen once. Germline-derived CDR1 and CDR2 are SGHAT and FQNNGV. The V segment lost 1 base and the J segment 7 bases; nucleotides outside the gene matches: 3. The CDR3 has 13 amino acids.

The chain links TRBV11-2 to TRBJ1-2; 7 positions agree with TRBD1. The specimen was peripheral blood. The sequence was collected from a woman younger than 35 who had recovered from COVID-19. CDR3 sequence reads: CASSLGQGGGYTF. In DNA, the CDR3 is TGTGCCAGCAGCTTAGGACAGGGTGGTGGCTACACCTTC.